The clone carrying this T cell receptor (beta chain) has a single count. Germline CDR1 reads SGHTS; CDR2 reads YDEGEE. This CDR3 region has 15 residues. V was shortened by 0 bases and J by 6 bases, with 13 bases between the two germline ends. This sample stems from a study of blood T cell repertoires in COVID-19. Study in general: Acute and convalescent COVID-19 samples came from the United States, Italy and Spain. Sources were T cells, B-cell-depleted T cells, or PBMCs; the material itself was cDNA or gDNA.

Authors' analysis steps: Estimation of nucleated cell counts was performed using reference gene primer amplification. Method: immunoSEQ multiplex PCR; TCRdb's copy keeps in-frame clones and lacks some. Clone size and the V and J calls come from that table; the DNA yielded D and trimming. The data contain over 60,000 clones, about 76% of them singletons. The rearrangement links TRBV5-8 to TRBJ2-4; maybe TRBD1 (7 bases). Sequencing input: peripheral blood. This receptor was identified in a human donor in a cohort sampled during active COVID-19. CDR3 sequence: CASSLAAGGRNIQYF. Written as DNA, the CDR3 is TGTGCCAGCAGCTTGGCGGCAGGGGGGAGAAACATTCAGTACTTC.